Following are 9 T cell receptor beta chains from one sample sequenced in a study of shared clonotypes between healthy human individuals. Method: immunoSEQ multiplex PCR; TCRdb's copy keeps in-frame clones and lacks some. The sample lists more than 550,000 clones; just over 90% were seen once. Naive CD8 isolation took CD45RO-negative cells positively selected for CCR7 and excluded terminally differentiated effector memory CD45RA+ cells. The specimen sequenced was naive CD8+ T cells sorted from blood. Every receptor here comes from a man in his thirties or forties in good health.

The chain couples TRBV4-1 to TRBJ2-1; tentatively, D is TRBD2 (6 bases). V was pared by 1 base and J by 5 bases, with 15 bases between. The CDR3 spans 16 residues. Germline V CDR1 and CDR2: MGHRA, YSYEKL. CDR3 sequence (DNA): TGCGCCAGCAGCCAAGTCCCTTTTAGCGGAGACAATGAGCAGTTCTTC. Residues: CASSQVPFSGDNEQFF.

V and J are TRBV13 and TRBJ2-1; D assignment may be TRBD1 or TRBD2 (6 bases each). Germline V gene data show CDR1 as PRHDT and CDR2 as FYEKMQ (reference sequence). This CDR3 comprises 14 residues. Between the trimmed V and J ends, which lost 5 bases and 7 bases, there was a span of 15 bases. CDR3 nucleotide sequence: TGTGCCAGCAGCCCTCGAGGGGGGTGGAATGAGCAGTTCTTC. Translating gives CASSPRGGWNEQFF.

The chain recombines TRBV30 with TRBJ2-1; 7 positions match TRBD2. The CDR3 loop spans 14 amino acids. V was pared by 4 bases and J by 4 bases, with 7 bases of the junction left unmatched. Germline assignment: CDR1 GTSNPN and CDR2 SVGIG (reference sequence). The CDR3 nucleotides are TGTGCCTGGATACCAGGGACTATGTACAATGAGCAGTTCTTC. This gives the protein CAWIPGTMYNEQFF.

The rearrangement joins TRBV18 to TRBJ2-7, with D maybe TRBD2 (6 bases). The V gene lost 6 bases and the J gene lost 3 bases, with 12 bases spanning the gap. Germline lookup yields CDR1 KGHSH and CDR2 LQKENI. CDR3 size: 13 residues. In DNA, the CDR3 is TGTGCCAGCTCCCAGGGAGGAGACTACGAGCAGTACTTC. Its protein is CASSQGGDYEQYF. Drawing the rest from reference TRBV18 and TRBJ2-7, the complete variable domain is NAGVMQNPRHLVRRRGQEARLRCSPMKGHSHVYWYRQLPEEGLKFMVYLQKENIIDESGMPKERFSAEFPKEGPSILRIQQVVRGDSAAYFCASSQGGDYEQYFGPGTRLTVT.

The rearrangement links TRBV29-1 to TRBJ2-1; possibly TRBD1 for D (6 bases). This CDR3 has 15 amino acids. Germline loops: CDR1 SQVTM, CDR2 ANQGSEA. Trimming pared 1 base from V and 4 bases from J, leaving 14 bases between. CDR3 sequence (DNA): TGCAGCGTTGAAGGCGGATTGGACAGATACAATGAGCAGTTCTTC. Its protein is CSVEGGLDRYNEQFF.

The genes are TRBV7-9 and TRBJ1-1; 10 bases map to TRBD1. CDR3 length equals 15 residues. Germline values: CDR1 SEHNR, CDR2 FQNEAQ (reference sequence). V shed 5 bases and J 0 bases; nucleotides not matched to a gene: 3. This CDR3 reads CASSRDRGMNTEAFF. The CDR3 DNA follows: TGTGCCAGCAGCCGGGACAGGGGCATGAACACTGAAGCTTTCTTT.

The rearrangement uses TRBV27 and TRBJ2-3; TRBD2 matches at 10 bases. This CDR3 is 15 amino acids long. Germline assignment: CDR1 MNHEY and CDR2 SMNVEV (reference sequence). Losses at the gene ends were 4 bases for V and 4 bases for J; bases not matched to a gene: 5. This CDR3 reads CASSYLAGVADTQYF. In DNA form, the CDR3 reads TGTGCCAGCAGTTATCTAGCGGGAGTGGCAGATACGCAGTATTTT.

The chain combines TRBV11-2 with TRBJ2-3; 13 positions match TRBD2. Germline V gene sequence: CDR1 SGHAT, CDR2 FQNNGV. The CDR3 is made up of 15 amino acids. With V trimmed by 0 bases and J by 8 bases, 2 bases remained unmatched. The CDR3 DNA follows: TGTGCCAGCAGCTTAGACCGGACTAGCGGGAGTACGCAGTATTTT. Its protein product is CASSLDRTSGSTQYF.

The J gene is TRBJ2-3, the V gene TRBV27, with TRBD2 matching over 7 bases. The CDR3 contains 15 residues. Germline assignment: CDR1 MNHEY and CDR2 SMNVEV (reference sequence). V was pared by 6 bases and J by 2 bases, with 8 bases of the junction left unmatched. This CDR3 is CASRVGLGDTDTQYF. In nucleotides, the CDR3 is TGTGCCAGCAGAGTCGGACTAGGGGACACAGATACGCAGTATTTT.